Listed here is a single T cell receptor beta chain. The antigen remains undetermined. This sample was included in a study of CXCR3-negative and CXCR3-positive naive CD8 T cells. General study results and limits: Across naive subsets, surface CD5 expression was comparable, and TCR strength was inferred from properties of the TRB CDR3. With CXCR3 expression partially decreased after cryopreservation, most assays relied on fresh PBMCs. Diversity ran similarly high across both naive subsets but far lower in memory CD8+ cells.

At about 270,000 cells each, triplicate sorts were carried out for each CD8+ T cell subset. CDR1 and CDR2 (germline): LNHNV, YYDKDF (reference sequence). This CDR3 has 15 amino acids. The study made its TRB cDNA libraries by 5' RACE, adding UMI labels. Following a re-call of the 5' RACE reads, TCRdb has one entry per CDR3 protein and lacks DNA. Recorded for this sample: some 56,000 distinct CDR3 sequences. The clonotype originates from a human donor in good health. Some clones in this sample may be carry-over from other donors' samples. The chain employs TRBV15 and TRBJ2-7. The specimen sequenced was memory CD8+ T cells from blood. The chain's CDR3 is CATKPAPNIGYEQYF.